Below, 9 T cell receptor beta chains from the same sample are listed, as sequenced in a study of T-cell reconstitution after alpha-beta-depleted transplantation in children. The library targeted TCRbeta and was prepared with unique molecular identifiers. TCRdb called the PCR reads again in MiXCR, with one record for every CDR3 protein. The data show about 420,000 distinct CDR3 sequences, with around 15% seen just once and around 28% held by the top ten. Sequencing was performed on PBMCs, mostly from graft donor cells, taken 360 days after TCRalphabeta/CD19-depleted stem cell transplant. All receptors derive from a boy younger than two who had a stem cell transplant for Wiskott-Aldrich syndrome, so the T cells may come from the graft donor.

CDR3 DNA: TGTGCCACCAGTCTCCCTCCGGACCCCCGTCGGACTAGCGGAGTTATTCAGTACTTC. This codes for CATSLPPDPRRTSGVIQYF. The chain couples TRBV24-1 to TRBJ2-4; 10 bases map to TRBD2. CDR3 length equals 19 residues. CDR1 is KGHDR and CDR2 is SFDVKD in the germline V gene. Trimming cost V 6 bases and J 10 bases; bases outside gene matches: 23.

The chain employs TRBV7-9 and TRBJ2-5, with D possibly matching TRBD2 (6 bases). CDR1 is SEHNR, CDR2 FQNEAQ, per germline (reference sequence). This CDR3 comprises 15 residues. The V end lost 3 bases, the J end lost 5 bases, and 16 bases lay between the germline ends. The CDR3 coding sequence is TGTGCCAGCAGCTTCGGGACTCGACCTCCCGAGACCCAGTACTTC. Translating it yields CASSFGTRPPETQYF. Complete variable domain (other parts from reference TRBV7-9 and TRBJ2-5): DTGVSQNPRHKITKRGQNVTFRCDPISEHNRLYWYRQTLGQGPEFLTYFQNEAQLEKSRLLSDRFSAERPKGSFSTLEIQRTEQGDSAMYLCASSFGTRPPETQYFGPGTRLLVL.

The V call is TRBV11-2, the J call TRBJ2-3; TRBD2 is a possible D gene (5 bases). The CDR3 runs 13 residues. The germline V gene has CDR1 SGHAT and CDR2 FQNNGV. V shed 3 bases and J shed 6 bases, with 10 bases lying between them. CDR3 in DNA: TGTGCCAGCAGCTTTGAGGCGGGCGATACGCAGTATTTT. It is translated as CASSFEAGDTQYF.

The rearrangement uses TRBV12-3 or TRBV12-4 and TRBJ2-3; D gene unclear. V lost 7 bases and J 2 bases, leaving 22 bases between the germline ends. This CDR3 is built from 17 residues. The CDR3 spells CASTGSRAFGLTDTQYF. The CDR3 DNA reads TGTGCCAGCACAGGTAGTCGGGCCTTCGGCCTCACAGATACGCAGTATTTT.

CDR3 sequence: CSASLPDNEQFF. The DNA for the CDR3 is TGCAGTGCTAGCCTCCCGGACAATGAGCAGTTCTTC. The gene calls are TRBV20-1 and TRBJ2-1; D is undetermined. V lost 3 bases, J lost 5 bases, and 8 bases lay in between. Germline V gene data show CDR1 as DFQATT and CDR2 as SNEGSKA (reference sequence). The CDR3 is 12 residues long.

DNA for the CDR3: TGCAGCGTTTGGGGGGGGACAGAAGCTAATGAAAAACTGTTTTTT. Protein: CSVWGGTEANEKLFF. This rearrangement joins TRBV29-1 to TRBJ1-4; TRBD1 matches at 7 bases. There are 15 residues in the CDR3. Germline V gives CDR1 SQVTM, CDR2 ANQGSEA. Trimming at V came to 5 bases and at J to 3 bases, leaving 9 bases not matched to a gene.

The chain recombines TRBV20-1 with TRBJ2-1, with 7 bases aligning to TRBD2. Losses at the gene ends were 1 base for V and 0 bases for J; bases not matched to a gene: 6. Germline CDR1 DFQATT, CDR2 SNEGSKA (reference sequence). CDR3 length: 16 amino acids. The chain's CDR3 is CSARGATSSSYNEQFF. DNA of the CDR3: TGCAGTGCTAGAGGCGCGACTAGCAGCTCCTACAATGAGCAGTTCTTC.

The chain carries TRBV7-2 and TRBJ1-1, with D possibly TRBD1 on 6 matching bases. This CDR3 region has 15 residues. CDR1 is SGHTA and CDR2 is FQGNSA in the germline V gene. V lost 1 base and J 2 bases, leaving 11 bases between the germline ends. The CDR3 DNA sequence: TGTGCCAGCAGCTTAGGACCAGGGGTAAACACTGAAGCTTTCTTT. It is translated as CASSLGPGVNTEAFF.

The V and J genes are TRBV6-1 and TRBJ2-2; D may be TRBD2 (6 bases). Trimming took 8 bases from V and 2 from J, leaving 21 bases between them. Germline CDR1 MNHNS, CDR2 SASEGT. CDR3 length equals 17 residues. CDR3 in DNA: TGTGCCAGCGATATACGCCCACTTAGCGGCAACACCGGGGAGCTGTTTTTT. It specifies CASDIRPLSGNTGELFF.